The source of this T cell receptor (beta chain) is a study of memory CD4+ T cells and cytomegalovirus serostatus (dated by TCRdb to about 2019). For the wider study: The cohort included some 35 healthy adults from Belgium, of whom 9 were CMV seropositive and 24 were CMV seronegative. To replicate a published TCR-based CMV serostatus classifier, the study sequenced CD4+ memory TCRbeta repertoires from a Belgian cohort whose cytomegalovirus serostatus was known. Results and caveats for the whole study, not just this receptor: Only CD4+CD45RO+ memory cells were sequenced, in contrast to the original study, which included naive and memory CD4+ and CD8+ populations. The results were interpreted as suggesting that the CMV-associated TCR signature is largely present in the CD4+ memory repertoire. On the Belgian cohort, the classifier built on the original framework reached a median bootstrapped AUC of about 0.96, with a 95% CI of 0.76-1.00. For CMV serostatus prediction, a median bootstrapped AUC of about 0.96 was reached with the original framework, and a median bootstrapped AUC of approximately 0.92 was reached with a US-trained random forest. Among the 150 to 200 previously reported CMV-associated TCRbeta sequences, some 69 showed up in the CD4+ memory repertoires, with each one found in between one and five individuals.

Remarks on this clone: There is no known antigen for this receptor. Base qualities are not at hand, and no much larger clone is one base apart.

The junction shows trimming of 5 bases on V and 10 bases on J, and the gene matches do not reach 21 bases of it. CDR1 and CDR2 (SGHTA, FQGNSA) derive from the germline V gene. The CDR3 goes from the cysteine to the phenylalanine over 17 residues. The only DNA kept is the CDR3, 51 bases in frame from the first base. Single viable CD3+CD4+CD8-CD45RO+ cells were sorted as memory CD4+ T cells on a FACSAria II. To determine CMV serostatus, a Roche Elecsys assay was used that detects serum IgG against CMV pp150, pp28, p38 and p52. After the samples were thawed, total CD4+ T cells were enriched through positive selection using CD4 magnetic microbeads. Samples originated from another study that specifically interrogated the CD4+ T cell memory repertoire. Peripheral blood mononuclear cells were isolated and cryopreserved according to standard operating procedures, and serum was stored at -80 degrees C. The staining relied on CD3-PerCP (BW264/56), CD4-APC (RPA-T4), CD45RO-PE (UCHT1) and CD8-Pacific Orange (3B5) antibodies, and Sytox blue was used to exclude non-viable cells.

Genomic DNA was extracted from sorted cells with the Quick-DNA Microprep Kit. TCRbeta DNA was amplified with the immunoSEQ hsTCRbeta kit following the manufacturer's protocol. An Illumina MiSeq instrument was used to sequence the TCRbeta libraries. Per the original workflow: After out-of-frame sequences were removed, 2.4 million or so distinct TCRbeta sequences remained, averaging around 70,000 per individual. Two values were used to score each individual: the count of 150 to 200 previously reported CMV-associated TCRbeta sequences and the total count of productive distinct TCRbeta sequences. A beta-binomial model was reimplemented in Python, and random forests from scikit-learn, run with default parameters, were trained on data from the US cohort. Classifier performance on the Belgian cohort was reported as the median AUC with percentile confidence intervals calculated over 10,000 bootstrap iterations. TCRdb carries this immuneACCESS record with in-frame sequences only. Its versions omit some clonotypes, under half of them owing to an unresolved V gene in the studies checked, with the rest unexplained. V and J calls and clone size are given by that table; D and trimming were obtained from the DNA. In all, the sample holds about 38,000 clones, and about 80% of those were seen once. In total, the top ten clones hold about 5.8% of the sample.

The chain links TRBV7-2 with TRBJ1-1, with TRBD1 identical over 8 junction bases. The receptor comes from an adult in good health and CMV-seropositive. The sample was memory CD4+ T cells from blood. The CDR3: CASSPARAGGAMVGAFF. The sequenced DNA: TGTGCCAGCAGCCCAGCTCGGGCAGGGGGCGCGATGGTGGGAGCTTTCTTT.